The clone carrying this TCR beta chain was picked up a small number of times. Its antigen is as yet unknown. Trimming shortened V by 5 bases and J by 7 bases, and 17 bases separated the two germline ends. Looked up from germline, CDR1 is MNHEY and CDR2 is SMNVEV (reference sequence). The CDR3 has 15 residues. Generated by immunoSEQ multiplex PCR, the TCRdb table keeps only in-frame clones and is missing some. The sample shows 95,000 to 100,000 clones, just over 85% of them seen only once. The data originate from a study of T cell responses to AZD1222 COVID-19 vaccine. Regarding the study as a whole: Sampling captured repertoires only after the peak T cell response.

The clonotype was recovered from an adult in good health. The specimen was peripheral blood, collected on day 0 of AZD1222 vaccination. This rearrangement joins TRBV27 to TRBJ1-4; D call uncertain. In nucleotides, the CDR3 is TGTGCCAGCAGTCCATTACAGTTCTCTTCTGAAAAACTGTTTTTT. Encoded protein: CASSPLQFSSEKLFF.